Given below is one T cell receptor beta chain in context. Its antigen has not been determined. No base qualities exist here, and no much larger clone lies one base off it. Reading from cysteine to phenylalanine, the CDR3 counts 14 amino acids. Here the CDR3 DNA is all that survives: 42 bases in frame from base 1. CDR1 and CDR2, per the germline V gene, are SNHLY and FYNNEI. V is reduced by 5 bases and J by 6 bases, leaving a spacing of 17 bases between them. The collaborating institutions used their own protocols to collect whole blood in K2EDTA tubes. Collaborator samples were shipped for TCRbeta analysis as frozen whole blood, isolated PBMCs, or DNA extracted from either sample type. The immunoSEQ Assay, a bias-controlled multiplex PCR, was used to amplify TCRbeta CDR3 regions from genomic DNA. Processing in the source paper ran as follows. Within the assay, amplification of reference gene primers was used to estimate how many nucleated cells each sample contained. To quantify the absolute abundance of each unique TCRbeta CDR3 rearrangement, sequence reads were collapsed and filtered. Productive Simpson clonality was computed per sample as the square root of Simpson's diversity index over productive rearrangements. TCRdb took over this immuneACCESS table, retaining in-frame rearrangements with V and J assigned. Such tables are incomplete; in checked studies, under half of the missing clones stem from an unresolved V gene, and the remainder is unexplained. D and trimming come from the DNA, and the V and J calls and clone size come from that table. The sample table lists fewer than 250,000 clones, about four fifths of them with a count of one. The ten largest make up roughly 8% of the sample.

This specimen belongs to a study of blood T cell repertoires in COVID-19 (TCRdb year 2020). Notes on the research overall: The collaborator samples originated in the United States, Italy and Spain and spanned the acute and convalescent phases of COVID-19. The sample metadata nearly always contained a de-identified subject ID, COVID-19 status, age in years and sex. Subjects who had been exposed to COVID-19, were actively infected with it, or had recovered from it provided the deeply sampled blood TCRbeta repertoires that made up the dataset. HLA class I and class II types, where available, came from metadata supplied by the sample provider rather than from assay-based typing. Samples came from the ongoing ImmuneRACE study (first 160 participants) plus 1,254 subjects from 6 global collaborators. A freely available public database, intended as a resource for researchers studying the immune response to SARS-CoV-2, is where the repertoires were released. The material from the prospective study consisted of cDNA or gDNA derived from T cells, B-cell-depleted T cells, or PBMCs.

The study at large found these results: The quantity of clinical and demographic metadata differed by source and by participant and was supplied without curation.

This chain joins TRBV2 to TRBJ2-7; TRBD1 is a possible D gene, resting on 6 matching bases. The sample consisted of peripheral blood. This receptor was identified in a woman in her fifties or sixties with acute or convalescent COVID-19. Read as DNA, the sequence is TGTGCCAGCAGTATCCGGGACACAGGAGCCGAGCAGTACTTC. Translated, it gives CASSIRDTGAEQYF.